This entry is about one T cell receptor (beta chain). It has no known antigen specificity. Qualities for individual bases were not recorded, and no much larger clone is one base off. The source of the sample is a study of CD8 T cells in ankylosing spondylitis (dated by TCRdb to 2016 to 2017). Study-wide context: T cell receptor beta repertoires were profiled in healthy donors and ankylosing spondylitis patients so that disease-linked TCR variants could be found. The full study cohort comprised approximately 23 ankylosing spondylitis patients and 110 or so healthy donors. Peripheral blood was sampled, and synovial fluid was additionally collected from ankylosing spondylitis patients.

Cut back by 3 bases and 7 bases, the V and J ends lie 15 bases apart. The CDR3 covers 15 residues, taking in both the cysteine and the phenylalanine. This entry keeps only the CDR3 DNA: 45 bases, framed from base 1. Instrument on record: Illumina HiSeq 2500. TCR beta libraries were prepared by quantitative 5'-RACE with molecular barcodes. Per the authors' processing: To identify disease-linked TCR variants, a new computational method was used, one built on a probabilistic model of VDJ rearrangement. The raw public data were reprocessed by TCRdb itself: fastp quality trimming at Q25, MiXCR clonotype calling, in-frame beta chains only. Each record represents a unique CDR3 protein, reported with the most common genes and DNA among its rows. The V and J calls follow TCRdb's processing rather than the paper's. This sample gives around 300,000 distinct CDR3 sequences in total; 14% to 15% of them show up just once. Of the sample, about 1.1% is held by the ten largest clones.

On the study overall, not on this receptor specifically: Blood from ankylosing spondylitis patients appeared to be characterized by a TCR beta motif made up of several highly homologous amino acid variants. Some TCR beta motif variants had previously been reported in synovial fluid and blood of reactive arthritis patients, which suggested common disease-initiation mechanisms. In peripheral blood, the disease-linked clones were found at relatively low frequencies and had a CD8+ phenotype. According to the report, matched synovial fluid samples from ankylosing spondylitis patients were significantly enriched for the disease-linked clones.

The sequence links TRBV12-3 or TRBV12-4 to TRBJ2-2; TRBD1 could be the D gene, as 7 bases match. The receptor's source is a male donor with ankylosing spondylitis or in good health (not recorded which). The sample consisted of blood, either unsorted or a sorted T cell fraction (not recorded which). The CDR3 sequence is CASSFRGAPNGELFF. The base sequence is TGTGCCAGCAGTTTCAGGGGGGCGCCCAACGGGGAGCTGTTTTTT.